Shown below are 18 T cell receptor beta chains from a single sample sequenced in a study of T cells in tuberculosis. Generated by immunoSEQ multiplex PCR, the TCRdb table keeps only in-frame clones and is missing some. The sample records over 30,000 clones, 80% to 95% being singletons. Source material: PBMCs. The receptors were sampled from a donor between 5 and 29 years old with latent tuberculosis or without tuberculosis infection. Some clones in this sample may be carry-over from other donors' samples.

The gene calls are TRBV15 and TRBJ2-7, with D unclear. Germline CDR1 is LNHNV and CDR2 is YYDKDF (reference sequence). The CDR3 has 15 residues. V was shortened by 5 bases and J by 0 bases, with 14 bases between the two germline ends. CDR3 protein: CATSGPHESSYEQYF. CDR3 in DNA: TGTGCCACCAGCGGTCCCCACGAGAGCTCCTACGAGCAGTACTTC.

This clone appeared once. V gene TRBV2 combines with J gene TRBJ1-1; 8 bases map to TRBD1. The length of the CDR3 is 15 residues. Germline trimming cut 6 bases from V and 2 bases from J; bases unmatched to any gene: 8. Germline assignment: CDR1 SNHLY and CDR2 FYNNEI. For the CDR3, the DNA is TGTGCCAGCAGGGATGACAGGGGAGTCAACACTGAAGCTTTCTTT. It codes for CASRDDRGVNTEAFF. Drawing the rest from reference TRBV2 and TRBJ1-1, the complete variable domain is EPEVTQTPSHQVTQMGQEVILRCVPISNHLYFYWYRQILGQKVEFLVSFYNNEISEKSEIFDDQFSVERPDGSNFTLKIRSTKLEDSAMYFCASRDDRGVNTEAFFGQGTRLTVV.

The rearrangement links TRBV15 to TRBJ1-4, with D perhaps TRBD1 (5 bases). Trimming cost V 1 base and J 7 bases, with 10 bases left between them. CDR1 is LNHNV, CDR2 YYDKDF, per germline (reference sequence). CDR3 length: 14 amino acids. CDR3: CATSRGGRGEKLFF. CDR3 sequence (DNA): TGTGCCACCAGCAGAGGGGGCCGAGGTGAAAAACTGTTTTTT.

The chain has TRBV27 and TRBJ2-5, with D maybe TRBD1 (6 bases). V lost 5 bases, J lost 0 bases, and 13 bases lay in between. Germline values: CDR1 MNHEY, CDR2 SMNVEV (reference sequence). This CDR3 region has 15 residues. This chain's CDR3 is CASSHQTGYQETQYF. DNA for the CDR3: TGTGCCAGCAGTCACCAAACAGGGTACCAAGAGACCCAGTACTTC.

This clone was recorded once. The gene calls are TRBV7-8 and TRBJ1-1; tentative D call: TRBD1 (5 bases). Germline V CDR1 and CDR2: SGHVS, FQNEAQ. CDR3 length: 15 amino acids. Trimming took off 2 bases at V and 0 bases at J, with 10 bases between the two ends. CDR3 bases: TGTGCCAGCAGCTTAAGGGGAACCATGAACACTGAAGCTTTCTTT. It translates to CASSLRGTMNTEAFF.

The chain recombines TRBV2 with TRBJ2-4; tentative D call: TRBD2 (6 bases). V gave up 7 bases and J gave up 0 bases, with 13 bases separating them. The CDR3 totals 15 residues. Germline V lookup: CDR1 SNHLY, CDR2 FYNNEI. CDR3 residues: CASKDSGLAKNIQYF. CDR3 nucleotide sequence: TGTGCCAGCAAGGATAGCGGATTAGCCAAAAACATTCAGTACTTC. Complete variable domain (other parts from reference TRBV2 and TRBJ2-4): EPEVTQTPSHQVTQMGQEVILRCVPISNHLYFYWYRQILGQKVEFLVSFYNNEISEKSEIFDDQFSVERPDGSNFTLKIRSTKLEDSAMYFCASKDSGLAKNIQYFGAGTRLSVL.

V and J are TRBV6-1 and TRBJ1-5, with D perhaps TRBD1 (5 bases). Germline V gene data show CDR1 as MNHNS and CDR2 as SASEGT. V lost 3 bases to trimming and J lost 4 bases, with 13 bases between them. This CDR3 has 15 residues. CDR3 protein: CASSEDWRGNQPQHF. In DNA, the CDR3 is TGTGCCAGCAGTGAGGATTGGAGGGGAAATCAGCCCCAGCATTTT.

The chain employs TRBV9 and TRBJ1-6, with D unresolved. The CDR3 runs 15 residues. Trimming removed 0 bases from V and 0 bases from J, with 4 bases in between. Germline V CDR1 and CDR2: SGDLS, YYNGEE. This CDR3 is CASSVGLSYNSPLHF. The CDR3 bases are TGTGCCAGCAGCGTAGGTCTCTCCTATAATTCACCCCTCCACTTT. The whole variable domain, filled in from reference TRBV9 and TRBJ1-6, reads DSGVTQTPKHLITATGQRVTLRCSPRSGDLSVYWYQQSLDQGLQFLIQYYNGEERAKGNILERFSAQQFPDLHSELNLSSLELGDSALYFCASSVGLSYNSPLHFGNGTRLTVT.

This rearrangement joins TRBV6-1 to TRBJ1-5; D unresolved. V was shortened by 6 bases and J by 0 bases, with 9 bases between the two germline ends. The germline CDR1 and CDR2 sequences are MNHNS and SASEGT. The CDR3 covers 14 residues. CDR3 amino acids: CASSGRYSNQPQHF. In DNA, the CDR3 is TGTGCCAGCAGCGGGAGATATAGCAATCAGCCCCAGCATTTT.

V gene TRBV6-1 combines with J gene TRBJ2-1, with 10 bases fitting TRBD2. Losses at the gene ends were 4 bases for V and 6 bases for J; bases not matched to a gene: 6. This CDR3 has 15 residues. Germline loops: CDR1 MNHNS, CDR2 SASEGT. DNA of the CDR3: TGTGCCAGCAGTGGGACTAGCGGAGATAGCAATGAGCAGTTCTTC. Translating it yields CASSGTSGDSNEQFF.

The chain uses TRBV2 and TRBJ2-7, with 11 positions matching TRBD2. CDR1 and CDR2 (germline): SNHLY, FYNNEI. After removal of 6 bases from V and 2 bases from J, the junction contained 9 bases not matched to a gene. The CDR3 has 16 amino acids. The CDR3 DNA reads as TGTGCCAGCAGGATTAGCGGGGGGGCCGGGGCCTACGAGCAGTACTTC. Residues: CASRISGGAGAYEQYF.

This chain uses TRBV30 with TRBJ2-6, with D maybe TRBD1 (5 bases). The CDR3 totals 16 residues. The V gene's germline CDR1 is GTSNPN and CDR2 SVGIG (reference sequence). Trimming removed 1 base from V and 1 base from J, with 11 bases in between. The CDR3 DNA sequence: TGTGCCTGGAGTGGACAAGGGGCTTCTGGGGCCAACGTCCTGACTTTC. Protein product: CAWSGQGASGANVLTF.

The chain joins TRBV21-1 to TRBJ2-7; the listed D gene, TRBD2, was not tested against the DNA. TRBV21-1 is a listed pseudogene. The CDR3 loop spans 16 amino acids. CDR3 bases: TGTGCCAGCAGCAATCCCCCTACCATCGCCTCCTACGAGCAGTACTTC. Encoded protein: CASSNPPTIASYEQYF.

This CDR3 reads CASSSTIVYGYTF. The CDR3 region has the DNA TGTGCCAGCAGTTCAACGATAGTCTATGGCTACACCTTC. The rearrangement links TRBV28 to TRBJ1-2, with D uncertain. This CDR3 spans 13 amino acids. Deletions cut 4 bases from V and 4 bases from J, with 10 bases between. The germline V gene has CDR1 MDHEN and CDR2 SYDVKM.

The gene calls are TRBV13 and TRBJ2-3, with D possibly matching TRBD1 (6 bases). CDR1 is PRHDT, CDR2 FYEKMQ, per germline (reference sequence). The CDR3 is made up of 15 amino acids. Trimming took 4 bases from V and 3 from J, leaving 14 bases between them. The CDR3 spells CASSSRGSETDTQYF. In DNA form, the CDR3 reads TGTGCCAGCAGCTCGAGGGGGTCTGAGACAGATACGCAGTATTTT.

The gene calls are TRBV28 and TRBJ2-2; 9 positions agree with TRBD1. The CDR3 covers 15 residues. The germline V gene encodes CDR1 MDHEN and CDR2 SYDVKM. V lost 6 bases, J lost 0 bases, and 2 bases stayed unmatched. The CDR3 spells CASRRQGANTGELFF. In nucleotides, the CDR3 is TGTGCCAGCAGAAGACAGGGGGCGAACACCGGGGAGCTGTTTTTT.

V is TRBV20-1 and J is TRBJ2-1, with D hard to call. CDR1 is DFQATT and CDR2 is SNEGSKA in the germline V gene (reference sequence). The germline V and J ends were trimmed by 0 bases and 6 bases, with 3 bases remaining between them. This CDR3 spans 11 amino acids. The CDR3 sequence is CSARDLNEQFF. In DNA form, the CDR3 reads TGCAGTGCTAGAGATCTCAATGAGCAGTTCTTC.

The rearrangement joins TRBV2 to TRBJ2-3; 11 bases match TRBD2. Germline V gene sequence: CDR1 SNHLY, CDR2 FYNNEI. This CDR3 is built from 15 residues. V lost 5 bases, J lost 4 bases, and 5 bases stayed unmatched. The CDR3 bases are TGTGCCAGCAGTTCGACTAGCGGGGCTCCAGATACGCAGTATTTT. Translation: CASSSTSGAPDTQYF. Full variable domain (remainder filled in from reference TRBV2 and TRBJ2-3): EPEVTQTPSHQVTQMGQEVILRCVPISNHLYFYWYRQILGQKVEFLVSFYNNEISEKSEIFDDQFSVERPDGSNFTLKIRSTKLEDSAMYFCASSSTSGAPDTQYFGPGTRLTVL.